These T cell receptor beta chains were read from a single sample in a study of CD8 T cells in Susac syndrome. TCRdb redid the calling of the immunoSEQ multiplex PCR reads with MiXCR, one entry per CDR3 protein. The profile covers about 130,000 distinct CDR3 sequences, with approximately 95% appearing a single time and 0.15% to 0.2% taken by the ten largest. Sequenced input: CD8+ T cells from PBMCs. The receptor source for this set is a human donor with Susac syndrome. CDR3s include the opening cysteine and the closing phenylalanine or tryptophan.

J gene: TRBJ2-1; V gene: TRBV29-1; CDR3 protein: CSVDTGARYNEQFF
J gene: TRBJ2-1; V gene: TRBV3-1; CDR3 protein: CASSQDPGLPRFF
J gene: TRBJ2-7; V gene: TRBV20-1; CDR3 protein: CSASFAASKGEQYF
J gene: TRBJ1-1; V gene: TRBV12-3/TRBV12-4; CDR3 protein: CASSLLGTVTEAFF
J gene: TRBJ2-7; V gene: TRBV3-1; CDR3 protein: CASSHDDEQYF
J gene: TRBJ2-3; V gene: TRBV28; CDR3 protein: CASSFGALGGRASTDTQYF
J gene: TRBJ2-1; V gene: TRBV28; CDR3 protein: CASSYTKGQFF
J gene: TRBJ1-2; V gene: TRBV21-1; CDR3 protein: CASSSSLLCGYTF
J gene: TRBJ2-3; V gene: TRBV29-1; CDR3 protein: CSVVLAYDLGDTDTQYF
J gene: TRBJ1-1; V gene: TRBV27; CDR3 protein: CASSLDGGGHTEAFF
J gene: TRBJ2-2; V gene: TRBV3-1; CDR3 protein: CASSSGLAGYTGELFF